This paragraph covers one TCR beta chain sequence. This receptor's antigen is unknown. No quality values exist for individual bases; no much larger clone is one base distant. Each collaborating institution followed its own protocols to collect whole blood in K2EDTA tubes. Collaborator samples were shipped for TCRbeta analysis as frozen whole blood, isolated PBMCs, or DNA extracted from either sample type. The sample is drawn from a study of blood T cell repertoires in COVID-19 (dated by TCRdb to about 2020). At the level of the whole study: Collaborator samples came from the United States, Italy and Spain and covered acute and convalescent phases of COVID-19. Subjects who had been exposed to COVID-19, were actively infected with it, or had recovered from it provided the deeply sampled blood TCRbeta repertoires that made up the dataset. Nearly every sample came with metadata listing a de-identified subject ID, COVID-19 status, age in years and sex. The material from the prospective study consisted of cDNA or gDNA derived from T cells, B-cell-depleted T cells, or PBMCs. HLA class I and class II types, where available, came from metadata supplied by the sample provider rather than from assay-based typing. The samples were drawn from two sources: the first 160 participants of the ongoing ImmuneRACE study, and over 1,000 subjects contributed by 6 global collaborators. The repertoires were released in a freely available public database intended as a resource for research on the immune response to SARS-CoV-2. Broad study findings and their caveats: The amount of clinical and demographic metadata varied by source and participant and was provided uncurated.

TCRbeta CDR3 regions were amplified from genomic DNA by means of the immunoSEQ Assay, a bias-controlled multiplex PCR. As for how the authors treated the data: Within the assay, amplification of reference gene primers was used to estimate how many nucleated cells each sample contained. To quantify the absolute abundance of each unique TCRbeta CDR3 rearrangement, sequence reads were collapsed and filtered. For each sample, productive Simpson clonality was calculated by taking the square root of Simpson's diversity index across productive rearrangements. TCRdb's version of the immuneACCESS table is confined to in-frame rearrangements and falls short of the full clone set. An unresolved V gene accounts for under half of the shortfall where checked; the remainder is of unknown origin. From that table come the V and J calls and clone size; the DNA was used to work out D and trimming. This sample has 71,000 or so clones in its table, and over 70% of those were observed once. The top ten clones comprise around 7.9% of the sample.

Via the germline V gene (reference sequence), CDR1 is SEHNR and CDR2 FQNEAQ. The CDR3 contains 16 residues, cysteine and phenylalanine counted. Of all the DNA, just the CDR3 is kept, 48 bases in frame from base 1. V is pruned by 5 bases and J by 5 bases, leaving 14 bases of the junction without a gene match. The receptor was isolated from a man in his fifties or sixties with active COVID-19. This sequence uses TRBV7-9 and TRBJ2-5, with 7 junctional bases fitting TRBD2. The source material was peripheral blood. The nucleotides read TGTGCCAGCAGCGCGGATTGGGCGGGAGCGAAGGAGACCCAGTACTTC. Translation gives CASSADWAGAKETQYF.